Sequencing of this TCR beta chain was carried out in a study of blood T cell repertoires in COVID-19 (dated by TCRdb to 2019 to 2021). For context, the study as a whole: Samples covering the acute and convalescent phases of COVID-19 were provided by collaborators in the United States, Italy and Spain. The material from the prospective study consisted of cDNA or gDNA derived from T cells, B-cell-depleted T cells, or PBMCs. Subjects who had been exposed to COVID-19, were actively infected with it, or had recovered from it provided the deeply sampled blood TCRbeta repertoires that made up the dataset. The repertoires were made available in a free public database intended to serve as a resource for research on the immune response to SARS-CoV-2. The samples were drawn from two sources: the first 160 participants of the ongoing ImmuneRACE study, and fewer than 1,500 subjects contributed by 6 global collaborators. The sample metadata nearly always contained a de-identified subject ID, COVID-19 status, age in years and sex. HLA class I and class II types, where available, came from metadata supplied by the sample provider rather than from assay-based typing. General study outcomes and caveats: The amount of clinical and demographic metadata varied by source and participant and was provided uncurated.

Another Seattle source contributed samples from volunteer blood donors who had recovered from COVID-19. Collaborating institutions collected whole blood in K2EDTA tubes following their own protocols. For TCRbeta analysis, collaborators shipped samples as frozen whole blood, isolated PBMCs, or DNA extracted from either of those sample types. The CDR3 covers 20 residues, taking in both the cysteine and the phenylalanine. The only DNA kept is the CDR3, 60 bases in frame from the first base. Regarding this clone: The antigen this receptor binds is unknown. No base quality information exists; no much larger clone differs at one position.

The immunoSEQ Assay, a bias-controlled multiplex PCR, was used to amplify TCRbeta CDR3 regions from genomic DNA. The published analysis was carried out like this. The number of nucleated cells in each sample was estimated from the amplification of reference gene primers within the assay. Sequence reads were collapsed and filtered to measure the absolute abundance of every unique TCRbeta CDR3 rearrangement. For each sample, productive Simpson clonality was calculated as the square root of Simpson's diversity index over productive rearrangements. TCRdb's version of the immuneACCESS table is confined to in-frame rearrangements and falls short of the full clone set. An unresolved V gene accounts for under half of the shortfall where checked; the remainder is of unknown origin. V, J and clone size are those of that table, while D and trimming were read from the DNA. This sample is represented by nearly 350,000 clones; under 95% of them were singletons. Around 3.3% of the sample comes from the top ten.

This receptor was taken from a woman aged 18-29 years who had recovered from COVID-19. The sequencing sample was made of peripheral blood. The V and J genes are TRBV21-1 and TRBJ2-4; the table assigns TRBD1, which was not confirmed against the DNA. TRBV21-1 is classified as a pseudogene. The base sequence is TGTGCCAGCACACATCTTCCAGACAGGAACTCGGGGTTAGGGGCGGACATTCAGTACTTC. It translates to CASTHLPDRNSGLGADIQYF.